This TCR beta chain was profiled in a study of blood T cell repertoires in COVID-19. At the level of the study: Collection of acute and convalescent COVID-19 samples took place in the United States, Italy and Spain. The cDNA or gDNA used as material had been derived from T cells, B-cell-depleted T cells, or PBMCs.

The CDR3 is 12 amino acids. Germline CDR1 and CDR2: LNHDA and SQIVND (reference sequence). The ends were cut back, 7 bases at V and 7 bases at J, with 8 bases in the middle. Repertoires were generated with immunoSEQ multiplex PCR, while TCRdb's copy carries only in-frame clones and drops some. Of roughly 150,000 clones in the sample, 80% were seen once. This clone was picked up one time. The sequenced material came from peripheral blood. The gene calls are TRBV19 and TRBJ1-6; D ambiguous. The sequence derives from a man in his sixties with acute or convalescent COVID-19. The CDR3 nucleotides are TGTGCCAGTACCCTCGGGAATTCACCCCTCCACTTT. Protein product: CASTLGNSPLHF. Looking up the rest from reference TRBV19 and TRBJ1-6 gives the full variable domain: DGGITQSPKYLFRKEGQNVTLSCEQNLNHDAMYWYRQDPGQGLRLIYYSQIVNDFQKGDIAEGYSVSREKKESFPLTVTSAQKNPTAFYLCASTLGNSPLHFGNGTRLTVT.